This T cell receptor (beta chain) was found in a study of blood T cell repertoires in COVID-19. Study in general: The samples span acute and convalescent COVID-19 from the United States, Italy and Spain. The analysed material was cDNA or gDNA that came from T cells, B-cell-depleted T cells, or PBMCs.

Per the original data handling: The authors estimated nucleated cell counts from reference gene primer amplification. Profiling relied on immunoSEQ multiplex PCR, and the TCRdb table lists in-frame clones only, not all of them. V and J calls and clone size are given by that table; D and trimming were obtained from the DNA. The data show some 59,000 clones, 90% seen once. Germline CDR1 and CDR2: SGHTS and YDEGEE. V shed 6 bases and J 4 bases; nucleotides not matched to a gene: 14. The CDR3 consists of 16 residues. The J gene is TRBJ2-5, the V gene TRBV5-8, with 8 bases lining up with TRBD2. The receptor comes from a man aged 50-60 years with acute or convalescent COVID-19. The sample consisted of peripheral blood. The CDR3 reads CASTGIRAGGRETQYF. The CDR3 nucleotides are TGTGCCAGCACCGGGATTAGGGCGGGAGGACGAGAGACCCAGTACTTC.